This TCR beta chain stems from a study of PD-1 blockade in classical Hodgkin lymphoma. TCRdb keeps only in-frame clones here, not all; method: immunoSEQ multiplex PCR. Here the sample spans 23,000 or so clones, more than 80% being singletons. This clone was detected once. In germline, CDR1 is SGDLS, CDR2 YYNGEE. Trimming removed 0 bases from V and 4 bases from J, with 13 bases in between. The CDR3 is 15 residues long. In every patient, relapse followed autologous stem cell transplantation, while exposure to brentuximab vedotin differed. The chain has TRBV9 and TRBJ1-1; D is unresolved. Sequencing used peripheral blood mononuclear cells (PBMCs), obtained before the second cycle of nivolumab. The origin of this receptor is a human donor with classical Hodgkin lymphoma. The CDR3 bases are TGTGCCAGCAGCGTAGCTTCGGGCCCGACCACTGAAGCTTTCTTT. Protein sequence: CASSVASGPTTEAFF.